The 5 T cell receptor beta chains reported below all come from one sample, sequenced in a study of T cells in localized non-small cell lung cancer (dated by TCRdb to the early 2020s). The library was made by the immunoSEQ multiplex PCR assay. TCRdb took over this immuneACCESS table, retaining in-frame rearrangements with V and J assigned. Such tables are incomplete; in checked studies, under half of the missing clones stem from an unresolved V gene, and the remainder is unexplained. This sample gives about 78,000 clones in total; 80% to 90% of them show up just once. Over 2.5% of the sample is in the top ten clones. The source material was peripheral blood, sampled before any cancer treatment. These receptors all stem from a man aged 35 to 69 with stage I lung adenocarcinoma.

V and J are TRBV5-1 and TRBJ2-5, with TRBD2 identical over 11 bases. The CDR3 is 14 residues long. Germline CDR1 and CDR2: SGHRS and YFSETQ. The V and J ends lost 4 bases and 3 bases, in that order; junction bases with no gene match: 2. In DNA form, the CDR3 reads TGCGCCAGCAGCACGGGACTAGCGGAAGAGACCCAGTACTTC. As protein: CASSTGLAEETQYF.

This chain connects TRBV5-5 to TRBJ2-2; 12 nucleotides align to TRBD2. The J segment lost 1 base and the V segment lost 4 bases, leaving 2 bases of the junction unmatched. Germline CDR1 and CDR2: SGHKS and YYEKEE (reference sequence). This CDR3 comprises 16 residues. CDR3 loop: CASSRGLAGNTGELFF. The CDR3 nucleotides are TGTGCCAGCAGCCGGGGACTAGCGGGGAACACCGGGGAGCTGTTTTTT.

This clone has only a few counts. CDR3 amino acids: CASIFSGRLSNEQFF. The CDR3 nucleotides are TGTGCCAGCATTTTTAGCGGGAGATTATCCAATGAGCAGTTCTTC. V gene TRBV28 combines with J gene TRBJ2-1, with 9 positions matching TRBD2. The germline V gene has CDR1 MDHEN and CDR2 SYDVKM. V was pared by 7 bases and J by 6 bases, with 10 bases of the junction left unmatched. The CDR3 contains 15 residues.

The J gene is TRBJ2-1, the V gene TRBV27, with D hard to call. This CDR3 is built from 15 residues. Germline V lookup: CDR1 MNHEY, CDR2 SMNVEV (reference sequence). V lost 5 bases to trimming and J lost 6 bases, with 17 bases between them. The CDR3 here is CASSPLALVGNEQFF. As DNA, the CDR3 is TGTGCCAGCAGTCCCCTGGCCTTGGTAGGCAATGAGCAGTTCTTC.

This chain joins TRBV19 and TRBJ2-1, with D tentatively TRBD1 (7 bases). Trimming took 3 bases from V and 3 from J, leaving 12 bases between them. The CDR3 totals 15 residues. Germline values: CDR1 LNHDA, CDR2 SQIVND (reference sequence). CDR3 coding DNA: TGTGCCAGTAGTATGGGGCAGGGGGGCTACAATGAGCAGTTCTTC. This gives the protein CASSMGQGGYNEQFF.